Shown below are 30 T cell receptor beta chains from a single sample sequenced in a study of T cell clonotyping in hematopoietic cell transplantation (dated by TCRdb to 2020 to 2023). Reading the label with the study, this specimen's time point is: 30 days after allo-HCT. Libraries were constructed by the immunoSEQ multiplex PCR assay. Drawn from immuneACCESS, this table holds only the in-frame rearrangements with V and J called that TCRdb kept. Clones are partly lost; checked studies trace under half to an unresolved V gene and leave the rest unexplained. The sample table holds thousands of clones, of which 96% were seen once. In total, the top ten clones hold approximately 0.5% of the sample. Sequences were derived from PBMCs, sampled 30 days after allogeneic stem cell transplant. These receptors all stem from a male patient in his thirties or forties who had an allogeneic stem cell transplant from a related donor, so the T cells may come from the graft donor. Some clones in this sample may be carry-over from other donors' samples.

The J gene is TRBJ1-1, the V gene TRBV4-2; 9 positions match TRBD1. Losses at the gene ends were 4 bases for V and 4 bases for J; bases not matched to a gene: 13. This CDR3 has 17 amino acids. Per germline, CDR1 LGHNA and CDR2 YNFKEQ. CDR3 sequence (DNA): TGTGCCAGCAGCCGTGAGAGGACAGGGGTCGGGGGCACTGAAGCTTTCTTT. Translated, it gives CASSRERTGVGGTEAFF.

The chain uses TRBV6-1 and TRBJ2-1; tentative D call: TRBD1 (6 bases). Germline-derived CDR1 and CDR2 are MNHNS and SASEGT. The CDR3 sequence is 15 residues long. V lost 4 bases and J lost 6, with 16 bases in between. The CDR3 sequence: CASSVGAGGFNEQFF. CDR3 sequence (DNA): TGTGCCAGCAGTGTGGGGGCCGGCGGGTTCAATGAGCAGTTCTTC.

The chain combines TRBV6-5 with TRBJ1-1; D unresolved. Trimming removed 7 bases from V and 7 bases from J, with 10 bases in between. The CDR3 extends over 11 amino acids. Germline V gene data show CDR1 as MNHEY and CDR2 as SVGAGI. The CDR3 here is CASISGSEAFF. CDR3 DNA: TGTGCCAGCATCTCGGGGAGTGAAGCTTTCTTT.

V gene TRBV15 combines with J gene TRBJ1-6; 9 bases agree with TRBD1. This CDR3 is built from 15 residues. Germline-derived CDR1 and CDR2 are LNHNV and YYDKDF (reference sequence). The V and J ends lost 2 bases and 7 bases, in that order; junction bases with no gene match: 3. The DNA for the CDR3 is TGTGCCACCAGCAGAACCGGGACAGGGAATTCACCCCTCCACTTT. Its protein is CATSRTGTGNSPLHF.

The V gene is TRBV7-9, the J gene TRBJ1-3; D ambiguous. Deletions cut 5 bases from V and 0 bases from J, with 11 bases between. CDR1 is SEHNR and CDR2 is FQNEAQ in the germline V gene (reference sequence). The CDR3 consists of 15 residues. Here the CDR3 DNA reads TGTGCCAGCAGCCCACCGGGTTTCTCTGGAAACACCATATATTTT. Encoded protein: CASSPPGFSGNTIYF.

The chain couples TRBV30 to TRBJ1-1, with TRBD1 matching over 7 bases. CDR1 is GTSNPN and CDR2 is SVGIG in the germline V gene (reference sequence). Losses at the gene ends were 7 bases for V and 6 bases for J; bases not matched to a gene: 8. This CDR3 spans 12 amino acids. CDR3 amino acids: CAFDRVYPEAFF. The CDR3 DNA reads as TGTGCCTTTGACAGGGTGTATCCTGAAGCTTTCTTT.

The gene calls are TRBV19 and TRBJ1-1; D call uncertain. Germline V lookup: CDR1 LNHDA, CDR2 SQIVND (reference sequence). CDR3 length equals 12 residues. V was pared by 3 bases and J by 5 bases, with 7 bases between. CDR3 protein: CASSILGTEAFF. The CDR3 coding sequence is TGTGCCAGTAGTATTCTTGGGACTGAAGCTTTCTTT.

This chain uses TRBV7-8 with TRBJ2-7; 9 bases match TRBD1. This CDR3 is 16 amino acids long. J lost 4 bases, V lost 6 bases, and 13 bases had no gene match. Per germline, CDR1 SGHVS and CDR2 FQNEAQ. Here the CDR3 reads CASRRTGGNFDYEQYF. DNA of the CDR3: TGTGCCAGCAGACGAACAGGGGGCAATTTTGATTACGAGCAGTACTTC.

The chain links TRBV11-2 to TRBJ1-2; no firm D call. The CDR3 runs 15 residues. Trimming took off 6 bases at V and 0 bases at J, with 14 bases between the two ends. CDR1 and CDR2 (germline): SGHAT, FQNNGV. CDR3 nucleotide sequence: TGTGCCAGCAGGGAGGACCCGGCGGCTAACTATGGCTACACCTTC. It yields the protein CASREDPAANYGYTF. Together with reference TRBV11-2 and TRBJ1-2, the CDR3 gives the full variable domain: EAGVAQSPRYKIIEKRQSVAFWCNPISGHATLYWYQQILGQGPKLLIQFQNNGVVDDSQLPKDRFSAERLKGVDSTLKIQPAKLEDSAVYLCASREDPAANYGYTFGSGTRLTVV.

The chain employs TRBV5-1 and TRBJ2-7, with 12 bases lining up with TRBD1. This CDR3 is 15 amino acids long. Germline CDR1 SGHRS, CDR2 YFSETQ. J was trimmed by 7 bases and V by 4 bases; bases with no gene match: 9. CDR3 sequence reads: CASSLWGQGASEQYF. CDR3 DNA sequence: TGCGCCAGCAGCCTGTGGGGACAGGGGGCGTCGGAGCAGTACTTC.

CDR3 region: CASSYRGGTDTQYF. CDR3 DNA sequence: TGTGCCAGCAGCTACCGGGGGGGAACAGATACGCAGTATTTT. The J gene is TRBJ2-3, the V gene TRBV6-6, with 8 bases fitting TRBD2. V lost 6 bases to trimming and J lost 3 bases; unmatched junction nucleotides: 5. From germline, CDR1 is MNHNY and CDR2 SVGAGI (reference sequence). This CDR3 is 14 amino acids long.

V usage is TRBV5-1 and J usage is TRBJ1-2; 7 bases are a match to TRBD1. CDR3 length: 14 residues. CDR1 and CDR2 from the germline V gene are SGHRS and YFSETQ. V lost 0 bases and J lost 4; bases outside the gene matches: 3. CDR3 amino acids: CASSLEGALYGYTF. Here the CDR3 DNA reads TGCGCCAGCAGCTTGGAGGGGGCCCTCTATGGCTACACCTTC.

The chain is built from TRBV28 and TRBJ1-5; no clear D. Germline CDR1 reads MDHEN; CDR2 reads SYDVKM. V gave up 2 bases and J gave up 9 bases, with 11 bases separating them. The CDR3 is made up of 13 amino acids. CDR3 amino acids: CASSLAGSPPQHF. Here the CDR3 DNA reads TGTGCCAGCAGTTTAGCGGGTTCCCCGCCCCAGCATTTT.

The CDR3 is CASSMTSTETQYF. In DNA form, the CDR3 reads TGTGCCAGCAGCATGACTAGTACCGAGACCCAGTACTTC. This sequence joins TRBV7-9 and TRBJ2-5; D may be TRBD2 (6 bases). Trimming left V 5 bases short and J 5 bases short, with 12 bases between. Germline assignment: CDR1 SEHNR and CDR2 FQNEAQ (reference sequence). There are 13 residues in the CDR3.

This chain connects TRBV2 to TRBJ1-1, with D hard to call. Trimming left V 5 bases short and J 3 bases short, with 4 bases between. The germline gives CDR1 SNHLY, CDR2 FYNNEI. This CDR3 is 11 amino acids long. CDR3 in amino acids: CASSSDTEAFF. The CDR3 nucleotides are TGTGCCAGCAGTTCAGACACTGAAGCTTTCTTT.

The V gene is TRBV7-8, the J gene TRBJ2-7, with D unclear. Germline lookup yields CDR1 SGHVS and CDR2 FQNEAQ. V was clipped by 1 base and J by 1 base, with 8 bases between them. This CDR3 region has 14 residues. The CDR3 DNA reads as TGTGCCAGCAGCTTAGTCCACCCGTCCTACGAGCAGTACTTC. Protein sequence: CASSLVHPSYEQYF.

The CDR3 loop is CASSLPGNYGYTF. Here the CDR3 DNA reads TGTGCCAGCAGCTTACCGGGAAACTATGGCTACACCTTC. The J gene is TRBJ1-2, the V gene TRBV7-2; no definite D call. This CDR3 has 13 amino acids. CDR1 and CDR2 (germline): SGHTA, FQGNSA. V lost 2 bases and J 2 bases, leaving 6 bases between the germline ends.

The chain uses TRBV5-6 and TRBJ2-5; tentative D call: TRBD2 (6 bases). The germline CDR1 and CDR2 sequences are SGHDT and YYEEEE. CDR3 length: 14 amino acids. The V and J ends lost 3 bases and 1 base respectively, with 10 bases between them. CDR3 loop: CASSSAGGQETQYF. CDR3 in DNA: TGTGCCAGCAGCTCTGCCGGGGGCCAAGAGACCCAGTACTTC.

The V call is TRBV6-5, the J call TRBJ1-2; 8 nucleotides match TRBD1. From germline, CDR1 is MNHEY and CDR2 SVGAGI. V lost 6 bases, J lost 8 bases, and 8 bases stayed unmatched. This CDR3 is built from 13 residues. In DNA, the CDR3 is TGTGCCAGCAGCCCGGGACAGGCGGCCGGCTACACCTTC. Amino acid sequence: CASSPGQAAGYTF.

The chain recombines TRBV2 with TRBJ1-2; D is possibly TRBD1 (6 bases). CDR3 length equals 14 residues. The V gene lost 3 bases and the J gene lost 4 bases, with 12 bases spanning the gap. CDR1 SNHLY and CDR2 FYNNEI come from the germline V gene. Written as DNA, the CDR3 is TGTGCCAGCAGTGAGGGGGCCGGGGGCTATGGCTACACCTTC. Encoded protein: CASSEGAGGYGYTF.

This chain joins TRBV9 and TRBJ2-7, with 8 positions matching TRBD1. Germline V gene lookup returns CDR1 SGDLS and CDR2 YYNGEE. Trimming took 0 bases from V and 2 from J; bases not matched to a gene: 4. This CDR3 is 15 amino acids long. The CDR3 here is CASSVGGQGAYEQYF. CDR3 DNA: TGTGCCAGCAGCGTAGGTGGACAGGGCGCCTACGAGCAGTACTTC.

CDR3 amino acids: CAISESEGGQYF. The CDR3 nucleotides read TGTGCCATCAGTGAGTCAGAGGGGGGGCAGTACTTC. The chain combines TRBV10-3 with TRBJ2-7; D possibly matches TRBD1 or TRBD2 (6 bases each). The CDR3 is 12 amino acids. CDR1 is ENHRY and CDR2 is SYGVKD in the germline V gene. V lost 0 bases and J 9 bases, leaving 9 bases between the germline ends.

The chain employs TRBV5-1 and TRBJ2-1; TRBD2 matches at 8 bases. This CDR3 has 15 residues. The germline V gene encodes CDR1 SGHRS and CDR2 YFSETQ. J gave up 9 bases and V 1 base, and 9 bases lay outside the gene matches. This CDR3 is CASSLLAGLETEQFF. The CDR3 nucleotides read TGCGCCAGCAGCTTGCTGGCGGGACTAGAGACTGAGCAGTTCTTC.

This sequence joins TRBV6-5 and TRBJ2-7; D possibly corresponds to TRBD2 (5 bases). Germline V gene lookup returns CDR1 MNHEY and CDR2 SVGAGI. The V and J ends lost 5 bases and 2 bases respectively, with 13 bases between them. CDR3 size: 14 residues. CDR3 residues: CASSQMEVPYEQYF. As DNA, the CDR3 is TGTGCCAGCAGTCAAATGGAGGTTCCCTACGAGCAGTACTTC.

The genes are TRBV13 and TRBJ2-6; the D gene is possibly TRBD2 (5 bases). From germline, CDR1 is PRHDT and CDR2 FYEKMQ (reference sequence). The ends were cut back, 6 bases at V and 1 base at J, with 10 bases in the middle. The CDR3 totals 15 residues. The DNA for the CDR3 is TGTGCCAGCAGACGGGGTGGTTCTGGGGCCAACGTCCTGACTTTC. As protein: CASRRGGSGANVLTF.

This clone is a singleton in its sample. CDR3 DNA sequence: TGCGCCAGCAGCTGGACAGGGGGAACCGGGGAGCTGTTTTTT. It yields the protein CASSWTGGTGELFF. V gene TRBV5-1 combines with J gene TRBJ2-2, with 10 nucleotides matching TRBD1. The length of the CDR3 is 14 residues. With 3 bases clipped from V and 5 bases from J, the junction kept 1 base outside the gene matches. Germline assignment: CDR1 SGHRS and CDR2 YFSETQ.

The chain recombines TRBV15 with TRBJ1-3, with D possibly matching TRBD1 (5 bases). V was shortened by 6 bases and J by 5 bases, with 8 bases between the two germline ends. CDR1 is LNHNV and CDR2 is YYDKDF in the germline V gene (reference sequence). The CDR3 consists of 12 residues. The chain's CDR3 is CATSEGRNTIYF. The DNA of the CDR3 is TGTGCCACCAGTGAGGGGAGAAACACCATATATTTT.

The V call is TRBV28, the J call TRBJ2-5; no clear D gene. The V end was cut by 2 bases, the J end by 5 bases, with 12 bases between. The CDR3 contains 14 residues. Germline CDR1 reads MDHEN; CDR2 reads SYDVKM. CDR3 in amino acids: CASSLSISTETQYF. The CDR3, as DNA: TGTGCCAGCAGTTTAAGTATTTCGACGGAGACCCAGTACTTC.

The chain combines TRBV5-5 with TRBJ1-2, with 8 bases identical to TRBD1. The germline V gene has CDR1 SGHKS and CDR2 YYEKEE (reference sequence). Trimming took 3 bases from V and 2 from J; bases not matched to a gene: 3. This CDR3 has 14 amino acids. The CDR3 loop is CASSSNRGNYGYTF. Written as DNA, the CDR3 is TGTGCCAGCAGCTCTAACAGGGGGAACTATGGCTACACCTTC.

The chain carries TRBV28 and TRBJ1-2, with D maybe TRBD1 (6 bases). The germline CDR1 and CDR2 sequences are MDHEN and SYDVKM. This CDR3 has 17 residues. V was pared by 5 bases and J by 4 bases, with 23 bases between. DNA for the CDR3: TGTGCCAGCAGTCCCGTCGGGGGCGCATGGATGAGCTATGGCTACACCTTC. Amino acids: CASSPVGGAWMSYGYTF.